This T cell receptor beta chain was profiled in a study of T-cell reconstitution after alpha-beta-depleted transplantation in children. Study results and caveats: The origin of high day-60 TCRbeta diversity in some patients lay in surviving recipient T cells and thymic progenitors. Reports say that about two months after transplant, the alpha-beta T cells came out of several hundred graft clones that had expanded. When one year had passed after transplant, most T-cell counts and diversity came from newly produced T cells.

Germline lookup yields CDR1 SQVTM and CDR2 ANQGSEA. V dropped 6 bases and J dropped 3 bases, with 12 bases sitting between them. This CDR3 comprises 12 residues. This clonotype was seen only a few times. Its antigen is unknown. Preparing the TCRbeta library involved the use of unique molecular identifiers. TCRdb re-analysed the PCR reads in MiXCR, keeping a single row per CDR3 protein. Altogether about 980,000 distinct CDR3 sequences are present, 25% to 35% being singletons, with the ten largest covering roughly 30%. The sequence was collected from a boy in the first two years of life who had a stem cell transplant for SCID, so the T cells may come from the graft donor. The rearrangement joins TRBV29-1 to TRBJ2-7, with D perhaps TRBD1 (5 bases). This material consisted of PBMCs, mostly from graft donor cells, taken 360 days after TCRalphabeta/CD19-depleted stem cell transplant. CDR3 nucleotide sequence: TGCAGCGTAGGACAAACCTACTACGAGCAGTACTTC. Residues: CSVGQTYYEQYF.